Listed here is a single T cell receptor beta chain. Antigen unknown. The method was immunoSEQ multiplex PCR; TCRdb's version includes in-frame clones alone and lacks a portion of them. Among some 100,000 clones, 82% were seen once, and the ten largest hold approximately 6.4%. This sample stems from a study of radiation and T cells in renal cell carcinoma. Study-level information: Nephrectomy followed 15 Gy stereotactic body radiation by 4 weeks. Points from the study as a whole: From baseline, blood top tumor clonotypes peaked at 2 weeks post-radiation. Without pretreatment biopsies, baseline tumor clonotype presence was undetermined.

V was clipped by 1 base and J by 1 base; unmatched bases: 7. CDR1 is SGHRS, CDR2 YFSETQ, per germline. The CDR3 is made up of 17 amino acids. The time point is: baseline pretreatment blood. Treatment specified: 15 Gy SBRT to primary tumor, nephrectomy 4 weeks later. This renal cell carcinoma was of the clear cell type. The sequencing here drew on blood, taken from a patient whose treatment included radiotherapy and nephrectomy. The TCR originated in a man between 60 and 75 years old with renal cell carcinoma. The chain couples TRBV5-1 to TRBJ2-3, with 9 positions matching TRBD2. CDR3 in amino acids: CASSLFVAGVGTDTQYF. The DNA for the CDR3 is TGCGCCAGCAGCTTGTTTGTAGCGGGAGTGGGCACAGATACGCAGTATTTT.